Shown below are 32 T cell receptor beta chains from a single sample sequenced in a study of T-cell memory formation after mild COVID-19. Using its own MiXCR run on the 5' RACE reads, TCRdb lists one record per CDR3 protein. This sample has over 150,000 distinct CDR3 sequences, with approximately 17% found just once. Sequencing was done on a sample of PBMCs or a T cell subset sorted from them (not recorded which). These receptors came from a man aged 18 to 29 who had mild COVID-19 (a few samples of this study predate the infection). Cell type and time point are not known.

The chain uses TRBV7-3 and TRBJ2-7; unclear D gene. V was pared by 2 bases and J by 1 base, with 9 bases between. CDR3 length equals 14 residues. Germline values: CDR1 SGHTA, CDR2 FQGTGA. The CDR3 DNA reads TGTGCCAGCAGCTTAGGGGTCGGATCCTACGAGCAGTACTTC. Translation gives CASSLGVGSYEQYF.

The V call is TRBV6-6, the J call TRBJ2-4; D gene unclear. This CDR3 region has 11 residues. V shed 6 bases and J shed 11 bases, with 11 bases lying between them. Germline CDR1 and CDR2: MNHNY and SVGAGI (reference sequence). CDR3 in amino acids: CASSPEAVQYF. CDR3 nucleotide sequence: TGTGCCAGCAGCCCTGAGGCCGTTCAGTACTTC.

The CDR3: CASSLRQSRTF. Here the CDR3 DNA reads TGTGCCAGCAGTCTACGACAGTCCCGCACCTTC. The chain is built from TRBV27 and TRBJ1-2, with a tentative D call TRBD1 (5 bases). Trimming took off 5 bases at V and 13 bases at J, with 14 bases between the two ends. The CDR3 covers 11 residues. Germline CDR1 and CDR2: MNHEY and SMNVEV (reference sequence).

This clonotype was seen only a few times. This sequence joins TRBV18 and TRBJ1-5, with unresolved D. Germline CDR1 KGHSH, CDR2 LQKENI. The CDR3 totals 14 residues. V lost 2 bases to trimming and J lost 4 bases, with 9 bases between them. The CDR3 DNA is TGTGCCAGCTCACCAGGAGCGGGGAATCAGCCCCAGCATTTT. Its protein is CASSPGAGNQPQHF.

The chain has TRBV7-2 and TRBJ1-1; 8 bases fit TRBD1. The V and J ends lost 0 bases and 5 bases, in that order; junction bases with no gene match: 5. Germline V CDR1 and CDR2: SGHTA, FQGNSA. This CDR3 spans 15 amino acids. The CDR3, as DNA: TGTGCCAGCAGCTTAGCGCAGGGGGCAGGGACTGAAGCTTTCTTT. It encodes CASSLAQGAGTEAFF.

The chain recombines TRBV4-3 with TRBJ2-7; no reliable D call. V was trimmed by 0 bases and J by 4 bases, leaving 16 bases between them. This CDR3 is built from 16 residues. Germline-derived CDR1 and CDR2 are LGHNA and YSLEER. The DNA for the CDR3 is TGCGCCAGCAGCCAAGAAGTAGACACCGGAGCGTACGAGCAGTACTTC. Protein sequence: CASSQEVDTGAYEQYF.

The J gene is TRBJ1-5, the V gene TRBV5-1, with TRBD1 identical over 8 bases. The V and J ends lost 4 bases and 5 bases, in that order; junction bases with no gene match: 5. Germline CDR1 reads SGHRS; CDR2 reads YFSETQ. This CDR3 has 14 residues. This CDR3 is CASSPQGADQPQHF. The CDR3 coding sequence is TGCGCCAGCAGCCCTCAGGGGGCGGATCAGCCCCAGCATTTT.

V and J are TRBV7-3 and TRBJ1-1, with a tentative D call TRBD1 (5 bases). Germline CDR1 SGHTA, CDR2 FQGTGA. Trimming shortened V by 2 bases and J by 1 base, and 11 bases separated the two germline ends. The CDR3 has 15 residues. The CDR3 reads CASSLAGRENTEAFF. The CDR3 DNA reads TGTGCCAGCAGCTTAGCAGGCAGGGAGAACACTGAAGCTTTCTTT.

In this sample, this clonotype turned up a few times. The genes are TRBV11-2 and TRBJ2-5; tentatively, D is TRBD1 (6 bases). CDR1 is SGHAT and CDR2 is FQNNGV in the germline V gene. The CDR3 consists of 14 residues. Trimming removed 8 bases from V and 5 bases from J, with 18 bases in between. CDR3 protein: CASFSPGHTETQYF. CDR3 DNA: TGTGCCAGCTTCTCCCCGGGACACACGGAGACCCAGTACTTC.

This clonotype was counted at least ten times. V and J are TRBV11-2 and TRBJ1-4, with D unclear. V was shortened by 5 bases and J by 7 bases, with 8 bases between the two germline ends. This CDR3 is built from 12 residues. Germline CDR1 SGHAT, CDR2 FQNNGV. CDR3 protein: CASSHPGEKLFF. CDR3 sequence (DNA): TGTGCCAGCAGCCATCCTGGTGAAAAACTGTTTTTT. The full variable domain, its missing parts supplied by reference TRBV11-2 and TRBJ1-4, is EAGVAQSPRYKIIEKRQSVAFWCNPISGHATLYWYQQILGQGPKLLIQFQNNGVVDDSQLPKDRFSAERLKGVDSTLKIQPAKLEDSAVYLCASSHPGEKLFFGSGTQLSVL.

This clonotype was counted between two and nine times. This sequence joins TRBV5-1 and TRBJ2-3, with TRBD1 as a possible D gene (5 bases). CDR3 length equals 14 residues. V shed 4 bases and J shed 5 bases, with 14 bases lying between them. Germline V lookup: CDR1 SGHRS, CDR2 YFSETQ. The DNA for the CDR3 is TGCGCCAGCAGCGCCCAAGGGGTAAAAGATACGCAGTATTTT. Translation gives CASSAQGVKDTQYF.

The J gene is TRBJ1-6, the V gene TRBV12-3 or TRBV12-4, with 7 bases lining up with TRBD1. Germline trimming cut 6 bases from V and 6 bases from J; bases unmatched to any gene: 5. This CDR3 contains 14 residues. CDR3 nucleotide sequence: TGTGCCAGCAGGGGGACAGCTATTAATTCACCCCTCCACTTT. Its translation: CASRGTAINSPLHF.

This clonotype turned up a few times. The chain is built from TRBV7-2 and TRBJ2-7; D may be TRBD1 or TRBD2 (6 bases each). The V end was cut by 2 bases, the J end by 6 bases, with 17 bases between. The CDR3 is 15 residues long. Germline loops: CDR1 SGHTA, CDR2 FQGNSA. In nucleotides, the CDR3 is TGTGCCAGCAGCTTAAGACGGGACGGGGGCGCCGAGCAGTACTTC. Encoded protein: CASSLRRDGGAEQYF.

This chain joins TRBV10-3 and TRBJ2-5; no definite D call. The CDR3 sequence is 12 residues long. Trimming left V 4 bases short and J 2 bases short, with 5 bases between. Germline V CDR1 and CDR2: ENHRY, SYGVKD. DNA for the CDR3: TGTGCCATCAGTGGGGCTCAAGAGACCCAGTACTTC. As protein: CAISGAQETQYF.

The CDR3 region has the DNA TGCGCCAGCAGCCACCTCAGCCCCAATTCACCCCTCCACTTT. Its protein is CASSHLSPNSPLHF. The chain couples TRBV4-3 to TRBJ1-6; no firm D call. The germline gives CDR1 LGHNA, CDR2 YSLEER. Trimming took off 3 bases at V and 7 bases at J, with 10 bases between the two ends. The CDR3 covers 14 residues.

This clonotype was detected a few times. The rearrangement uses TRBV20-1 and TRBJ2-2, with 8 bases aligning to TRBD1. With V trimmed by 7 bases and J by 6 bases, 7 bases remained unmatched. The CDR3 runs 13 residues. CDR1 DFQATT and CDR2 SNEGSKA come from the germline V gene (reference sequence). CDR3 DNA: TGCAGTGGTCGACAGGGGATGGCCGGGGAGCTGTTTTTT. It specifies CSGRQGMAGELFF.

This chain uses TRBV5-1 with TRBJ2-2, with TRBD1 matching over 8 bases. The CDR3 is 15 residues long. Trimming took 4 bases from V and 3 from J; bases not matched to a gene: 5. Germline CDR1 reads SGHRS; CDR2 reads YFSETQ. CDR3 amino acids: CASSPGGWDTGELFF. CDR3 nucleotides: TGCGCCAGCAGCCCAGGGGGCTGGGACACCGGGGAGCTGTTTTTT.

This clonotype was picked up many times. V is TRBV23-1 and J is TRBJ2-2; D is uncertain. TRBV23-1 is recorded as an ORF, its role being uncertain. V gave up 5 bases and J gave up 6 bases, with 7 bases separating them. The CDR3 runs to 12 residues. This CDR3 is CASSTRAGELFF. DNA of the CDR3: TGCGCCAGCAGTACGAGAGCCGGGGAGCTGTTTTTT.

The CDR3 DNA is TGCGCCAGCAGATCGGGACAGGAGATAGACACGCAGTATTTT. This gives the protein CASRSGQEIDTQYF. The genes are TRBV10-2 and TRBJ2-3; 8 nucleotides line up with TRBD1. V was clipped by 6 bases and J by 9 bases; unmatched bases: 11. Germline assignment: CDR1 WSHSY and CDR2 SAAADI. CDR3 length: 14 residues.

The chain employs TRBV13 and TRBJ2-5; D may be TRBD1 (6 bases). The CDR3 consists of 14 residues. Germline assignment: CDR1 PRHDT and CDR2 FYEKMQ (reference sequence). The V and J ends lost 5 bases and 2 bases respectively, with 12 bases between them. The CDR3 DNA is TGTGCCAGCAGCCTGGGACACCTTCAAGAGACCCAGTACTTC. Translated, it gives CASSLGHLQETQYF.

V is TRBV11-2 and J is TRBJ2-5; D might be TRBD1 (5 bases). Germline lookup yields CDR1 SGHAT and CDR2 FQNNGV. The CDR3 runs to 15 residues. Trimming removed 2 bases from V and 4 bases from J, with 14 bases in between. The CDR3 nucleotides read TGTGCCAGCAGCTTACGCTCCAGGGTCCGAGAGACCCAGTACTTC. Translation: CASSLRSRVRETQYF.

The sample holds a few counts of this clonotype. The chain joins TRBV28 to TRBJ2-5, with a weak D call TRBD1 (6 bases). This CDR3 is built from 13 residues. Per the germline V gene, CDR1 is MDHEN and CDR2 is SYDVKM. V was pared by 6 bases and J by 3 bases, with 11 bases between. The CDR3 sequence is CASRGTGKETQYF. The CDR3 coding sequence is TGTGCCAGCAGGGGTACAGGGAAAGAGACCCAGTACTTC.

This chain joins TRBV20-1 and TRBJ1-5; possible D gene TRBD1, 6 bases. The germline V gene encodes CDR1 DFQATT and CDR2 SNEGSKA (reference sequence). CDR3 size: 15 residues. Between the trimmed V and J ends, which lost 6 bases and 4 bases, there was a span of 19 bases. The CDR3 reads CSAIQAGVGNQPQHF. The CDR3 nucleotides are TGCAGTGCCATTCAGGCAGGGGTTGGGAATCAGCCCCAGCATTTT.

CDR3 sequence: CASSFSGGEAFF. The DNA of the CDR3 is TGCGCCAGCAGCTTTTCCGGGGGTGAAGCTTTCTTT. The chain is built from TRBV5-1 and TRBJ1-1; D perhaps matches TRBD1 (5 bases). Germline CDR1 reads SGHRS; CDR2 reads YFSETQ. Trimming stripped 2 bases from V and 7 bases from J, with 9 bases between. The CDR3 totals 12 residues.

The J gene is TRBJ1-4, the V gene TRBV21-1; the table's D call of TRBD1 was not tested on the DNA. TRBV21-1 is assigned pseudogene status. The CDR3 contains 20 residues. CDR3 protein: CASSKATRDGDTRGNEKLFF. The CDR3 DNA follows: TGTGCCAGCAGCAAAGCTACGAGAGATGGGGACACCAGGGGTAATGAAAAACTGTTTTTT.

V is TRBV7-2 and J is TRBJ1-1; perhaps TRBD1 as D (5 bases). The CDR3 is made up of 15 amino acids. In germline, CDR1 is SGHTA, CDR2 FQGNSA. Trimming cost V 3 bases and J 1 base, with 12 bases left between them. CDR3 DNA: TGTGCCAGCAGCTTTACCGGGACGGCGAACACTGAAGCTTTCTTT. It yields the protein CASSFTGTANTEAFF. Full variable domain (remainder filled in from reference TRBV7-2 and TRBJ1-1): GAGVSQSPSNKVTEKGKDVELRCDPISGHTALYWYRQSLGQGLEFLIYFQGNSAPDKSGLPSDRFSAERTGGSVSTLTIQRTQQEDSAVYLCASSFTGTANTEAFFGQGTRLTVV.

This clonotype was detected a few times. This sequence joins TRBV10-3 and TRBJ2-3; D ambiguous. V was trimmed by 0 bases and J by 2 bases, leaving 6 bases between them. CDR1 is ENHRY and CDR2 is SYGVKD in the germline V gene. The CDR3 has 14 amino acids. The CDR3 reads CAISESETTDTQYF. The DNA for the CDR3 is TGTGCCATCAGTGAGTCTGAGACCACAGATACGCAGTATTTT.

The chain couples TRBV5-1 to TRBJ2-1; 8 nucleotides align to TRBD1. The junction had 12 bases not matched to a gene; V was cut back by 4 bases and J by 9 bases. CDR1 and CDR2 (germline): SGHRS, YFSETQ. This CDR3 region has 15 residues. CDR3 in DNA: TGCGCCAGCAGCGGCGGGACAGGCCTATATTTTGAGCAGTTCTTC. Translating it yields CASSGGTGLYFEQFF.

The rearrangement joins TRBV6-1 to TRBJ1-6, with D unresolved. CDR3 length: 13 amino acids. Trimming left V 2 bases short and J 9 bases short, with 8 bases between. Germline-derived CDR1 and CDR2 are MNHNS and SASEGT. The CDR3 nucleotides are TGTGCCAGCAGTGAAATGAGAAGTTCACCCCTCCACTTT. This gives the protein CASSEMRSSPLHF.

The rearrangement uses TRBV24-1 and TRBJ2-1, with 7 bases identical to TRBD1. The germline V gene encodes CDR1 KGHDR and CDR2 SFDVKD. The CDR3 consists of 15 residues. Losses at the gene ends were 4 bases for V and 7 bases for J; bases not matched to a gene: 9. The CDR3 sequence is CATSEPTGTGNEQFF. CDR3 in DNA: TGTGCCACCAGTGAACCGACAGGGACGGGGAATGAGCAGTTCTTC.

CDR3 nucleotides: TGTGCCAGCATTGACGCTCGTCTGGGCAGGGGAGGGGAGACCCAGTACTTC. This encodes CASIDARLGRGGETQYF. The chain links TRBV28 to TRBJ2-5; weak D call: TRBD2 (7 bases). V was trimmed by 7 bases and J by 5 bases, leaving 26 bases between them. CDR3 length equals 17 residues. Looked up from germline, CDR1 is MDHEN and CDR2 is SYDVKM. Using reference TRBV28 and TRBJ2-5 for the parts outside the CDR3, the full variable domain is DVKVTQSSRYLVKRTGEKVFLECVQDMDHENMFWYRQDPGLGLRLIYFSYDVKMKEKGDIPEGYSVSREKKERFSLILESASTNQTSMYLCASIDARLGRGGETQYFGPGTRLLVL.

This clonotype was observed many times. V is TRBV12-3 or TRBV12-4 and J is TRBJ1-1; TRBD1 matches at 8 bases. With 4 bases clipped from V and 4 bases from J, the junction kept 5 bases outside the gene matches. The CDR3 covers 14 residues. The CDR3 region is CASSSGQGITEAFF. The DNA for the CDR3 is TGTGCCAGCAGTTCCGGACAGGGTATCACTGAAGCTTTCTTT.